This T cell receptor (beta chain) originates from a study of CD8 T cells in ankylosing spondylitis. Whole-study results and caveats: Typical of ankylosing spondylitis blood, it appeared, was a TCR beta motif of roughly eight highly homologous variants. Reportedly, disease-linked clones are significantly enriched in ankylosing spondylitis patients' matched synovial fluid. Disease-linked clones were CD8+ and relatively rare in peripheral blood.

Comments on this clonotype: Its target is unknown.

The length of the CDR3 is 16 residues. Germline CDR1 is DFQATT and CDR2 is SNEGSKA (reference sequence). V shed 0 bases, J shed 4 bases, and the junction held 11 bases outside the gene matches. It was by quantitative 5'-RACE with molecular barcodes that TCR beta libraries were made. Each CDR3 protein gets one entry after TCRdb re-called the 5' RACE reads with MiXCR. The top ten hold less than 0.75% of the sample, which has 250,000 or so distinct CDR3 sequences, 24% seen once. Sequencing input: blood, either unsorted or a sorted T cell fraction (not recorded which). The clonotype originates from a male donor with ankylosing spondylitis or in good health (not recorded which). V is TRBV20-1 and J is TRBJ2-5; 7 nucleotides agree with TRBD1. The CDR3 DNA follows: TGCAGTGCTAGAGATTCGAGCAGGGGGATTCGAGAGACCCAGTACTTC. It is translated as CSARDSSRGIRETQYF.